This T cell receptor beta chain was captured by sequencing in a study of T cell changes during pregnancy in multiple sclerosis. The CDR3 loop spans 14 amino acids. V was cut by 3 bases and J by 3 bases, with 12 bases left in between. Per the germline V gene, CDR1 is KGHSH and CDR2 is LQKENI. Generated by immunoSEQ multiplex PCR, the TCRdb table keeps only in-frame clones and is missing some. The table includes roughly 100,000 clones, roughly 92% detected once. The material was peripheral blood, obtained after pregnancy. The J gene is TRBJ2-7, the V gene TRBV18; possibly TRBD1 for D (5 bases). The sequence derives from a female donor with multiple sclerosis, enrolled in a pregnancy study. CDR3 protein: CASSPETVFYEQYF. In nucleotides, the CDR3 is TGTGCCAGCTCACCGGAGACAGTCTTCTACGAGCAGTACTTC.